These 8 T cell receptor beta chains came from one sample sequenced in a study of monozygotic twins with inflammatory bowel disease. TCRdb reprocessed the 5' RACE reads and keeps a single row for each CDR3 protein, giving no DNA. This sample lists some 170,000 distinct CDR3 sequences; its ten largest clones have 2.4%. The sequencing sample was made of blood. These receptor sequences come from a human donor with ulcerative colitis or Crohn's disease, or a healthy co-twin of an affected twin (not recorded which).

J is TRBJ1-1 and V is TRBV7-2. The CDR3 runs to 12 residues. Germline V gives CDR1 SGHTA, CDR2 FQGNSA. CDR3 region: CASSLAIGGAFF.

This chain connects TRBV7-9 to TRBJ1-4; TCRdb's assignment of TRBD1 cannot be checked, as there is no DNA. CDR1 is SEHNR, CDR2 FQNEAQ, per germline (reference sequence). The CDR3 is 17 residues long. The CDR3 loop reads CASTRPPGEATNEKLFF.

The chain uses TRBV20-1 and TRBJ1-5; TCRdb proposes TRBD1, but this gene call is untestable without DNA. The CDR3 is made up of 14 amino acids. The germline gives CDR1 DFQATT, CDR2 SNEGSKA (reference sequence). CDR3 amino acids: CSARDPKGHQPQHF.

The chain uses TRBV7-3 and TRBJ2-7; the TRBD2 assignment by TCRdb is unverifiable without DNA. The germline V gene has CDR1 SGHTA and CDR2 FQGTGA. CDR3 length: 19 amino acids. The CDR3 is CASSLRKGAGGSPSYEQYF.

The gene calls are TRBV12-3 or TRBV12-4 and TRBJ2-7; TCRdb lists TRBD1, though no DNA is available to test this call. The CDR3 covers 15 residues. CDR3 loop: CASSLLDSQTYEQYF.

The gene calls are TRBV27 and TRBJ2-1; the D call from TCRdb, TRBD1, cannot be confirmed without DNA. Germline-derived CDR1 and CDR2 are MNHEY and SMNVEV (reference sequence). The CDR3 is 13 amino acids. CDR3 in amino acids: CASSFLGGNEQFF.

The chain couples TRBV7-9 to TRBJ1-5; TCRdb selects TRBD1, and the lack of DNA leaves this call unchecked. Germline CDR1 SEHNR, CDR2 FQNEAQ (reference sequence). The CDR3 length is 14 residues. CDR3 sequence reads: CASSLVGAFQPQHF.

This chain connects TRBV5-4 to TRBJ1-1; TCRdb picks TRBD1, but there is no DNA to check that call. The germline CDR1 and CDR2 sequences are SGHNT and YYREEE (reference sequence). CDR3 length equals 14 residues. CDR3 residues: CASSLNRAGTEAFF.